This passage covers 19 T cell receptor beta chains from one sample sequenced in a study of CD8 T cells in Susac syndrome. RNA in amounts of about 0.45 to 1 ug was reverse transcribed with random hexamers. TCRdb called the immunoSEQ multiplex PCR reads again in MiXCR, with one record for every CDR3 protein. The sample has about 120,000 distinct CDR3 sequences, 94% seen once; the top ten hold about 0.098%. The specimen was CD4+ T cells from PBMCs. The receptors shown here come from a human donor in good health.

The chain combines TRBV5-6 with TRBJ2-5, with unresolved D. The CDR3 contains 13 residues. V gave up 4 bases and J gave up 3 bases, with 10 bases separating them. CDR1 and CDR2 (germline): SGHDT, YYEEEE. The CDR3 DNA follows: TGTGCCAGCAGCCGGACGGTAGAAGAGACCCAGTACTTC. Translating gives CASSRTVEETQYF.

Comment on this clonotype: Likely a read error: the CDR3 ends without its conserved phenylalanine or tryptophan. The J gene is TRBJ1-1, the V gene TRBV19; D ambiguous. This CDR3 spans 12 amino acids. The germline gives CDR1 LNHDA, CDR2 SQIVND (reference sequence). V lost 3 bases to trimming and J lost 8 bases, with 10 bases between them. In DNA form, the CDR3 reads TGTGCCAGTAGTATGCAGAGGCAAGAAGCTTTCCTT. Amino acids: CASSMQRQEAFL.

The chain combines TRBV7-9 with TRBJ2-7, with TRBD2 matching over 11 bases. V gave up 5 bases and J gave up 7 bases; unmatched junction bases: 4. This CDR3 spans 13 amino acids. Germline assignment: CDR1 SEHNR and CDR2 FQNEAQ (reference sequence). CDR3 sequence reads: CASSPGTSGEQYF. The DNA of the CDR3 is TGTGCCAGCAGCCCCGGGACTAGCGGTGAGCAGTACTTC.

The chain links TRBV6-1 to TRBJ2-7; 8 positions match TRBD1. The length of the CDR3 is 14 residues. The V and J ends lost 5 bases and 3 bases, in that order; junction bases with no gene match: 6. CDR1 and CDR2 from the germline V gene are MNHNS and SASEGT. The CDR3 region is CASSSGTGRYEQYF. The CDR3 DNA follows: TGTGCCAGCAGTTCGGGGACAGGACGCTACGAGCAGTACTTC.

The J gene is TRBJ2-2, the V gene TRBV3-1; possibly TRBD2 for D (6 bases). Germline V gives CDR1 LGHDT, CDR2 YNNKEL (reference sequence). This CDR3 has 13 amino acids. Trimming left V 8 bases short and J 4 bases short, with 11 bases between. The CDR3 is CASGEVGTGELFF. Here the CDR3 DNA reads TGTGCCAGCGGGGAGGTAGGCACCGGGGAGCTGTTTTTT.

The chain employs TRBV5-8 and TRBJ2-2; no clear D. The CDR3 spans 13 residues. The V end was cut by 0 bases, the J end by 5 bases, with 5 bases between. Looked up from germline, CDR1 is SGHTS and CDR2 is YDEGEE. This CDR3 is CASSLDLTGELFF. The CDR3 bases are TGTGCCAGCAGCTTGGACCTGACCGGGGAGCTGTTTTTT.

This sequence joins TRBV10-2 and TRBJ1-1; TRBD1 aligns across 9 bases. The germline V gene has CDR1 WSHSY and CDR2 SAAADI. This CDR3 comprises 13 residues. The V segment lost 9 bases and the J segment 4 bases; nucleotides outside the gene matches: 6. This chain's CDR3 is CASGGGQGTEAFF. CDR3 in DNA: TGCGCCAGTGGGGGGGGACAGGGCACTGAAGCTTTCTTT.

This chain uses TRBV10-3 with TRBJ2-7; TRBD1 matches at 9 bases. Germline V gene lookup returns CDR1 ENHRY and CDR2 SYGVKD. Trimming removed 3 bases from V and 1 base from J; junction bases left unmatched: 10. CDR3 size: 17 residues. CDR3 in amino acids: CAISDSVGTGSSYEQYF. The CDR3 DNA follows: TGTGCCATCAGTGATTCCGTTGGGACAGGGAGTTCCTACGAGCAGTACTTC.

V and J are TRBV19 and TRBJ2-7; 12 nucleotides line up with TRBD2. The V and J ends lost 2 bases and 7 bases, in that order; junction bases with no gene match: 6. The CDR3 spans 15 residues. In germline, CDR1 is LNHDA, CDR2 SQIVND (reference sequence). The CDR3 region is CASSIHGTSGREQYF. The CDR3 nucleotides are TGTGCCAGTAGTATACACGGGACTAGCGGGCGTGAGCAGTACTTC.

This rearrangement joins TRBV19 to TRBJ2-2; 9 nucleotides line up with TRBD2. CDR1 LNHDA and CDR2 SQIVND come from the germline V gene (reference sequence). The length of the CDR3 is 16 residues. V lost 4 bases, J lost 4 bases, and 7 bases stayed unmatched. CDR3 residues: CASSTPGLAATGELFF. The CDR3 DNA sequence: TGTGCCAGTAGTACTCCGGGACTAGCTGCCACCGGGGAGCTGTTTTTT.

The chain has TRBV30 and TRBJ2-7, with unresolved D. The CDR3 runs to 10 residues. V dropped 1 base and J dropped 9 bases, with 7 bases sitting between them. Germline CDR1 reads GTSNPN; CDR2 reads SVGIG (reference sequence). CDR3 nucleotides: TGTGCCTGGAGTGGAGTGGTGCAGTACTTC. As protein: CAWSGVVQYF.

The rearrangement joins TRBV29-1 to TRBJ1-1; 11 bases match TRBD1. V shed 6 bases and J 6 bases; nucleotides not matched to a gene: 9. The CDR3 has 14 amino acids. Germline assignment: CDR1 SQVTM and CDR2 ANQGSEA. The CDR3 DNA reads as TGCAGCGTGGACCCCGGACAGGGGGCCGCTGAAGCTTTCTTT. Its protein product is CSVDPGQGAAEAFF.

J is TRBJ2-2 and V is TRBV12-3 or TRBV12-4; D possibly matches TRBD1 or TRBD2 (5 bases each). V was trimmed by 5 bases and J by 0 bases, leaving 16 bases between them. This CDR3 contains 17 residues. CDR3 nucleotide sequence: TGTGCCAGCAGTCGAATACCGGGACGGCCGAACACCGGGGAGCTGTTTTTT. It translates to CASSRIPGRPNTGELFF.

This chain links TRBV7-2 with TRBJ2-5; D gene ambiguous. Trimming removed 5 bases at V and 2 bases at J, with 12 bases between. CDR3 length equals 14 residues. From germline, CDR1 is SGHTA and CDR2 FQGNSA. The CDR3 sequence: CASSTGDGQETQYF. DNA for the CDR3: TGTGCCAGCAGCACCGGTGACGGACAAGAGACCCAGTACTTC. Variable domain in full (rest from reference TRBV7-2 and TRBJ2-5): GAGVSQSPSNKVTEKGKDVELRCDPISGHTALYWYRQSLGQGLEFLIYFQGNSAPDKSGLPSDRFSAERTGGSVSTLTIQRTQQEDSAVYLCASSTGDGQETQYFGPGTRLLVL.

V and J are TRBV2 and TRBJ1-4; D possibly corresponds to TRBD1 (6 bases). The CDR3 runs to 14 residues. V gave up 6 bases and J gave up 2 bases, with 10 bases separating them. CDR1 is SNHLY and CDR2 is FYNNEI in the germline V gene. CDR3: CASSTGYTNEKLFF. CDR3 in DNA: TGTGCCAGCAGCACAGGGTACACTAATGAAAAACTGTTTTTT.

This clonotype was detected a few times. The J gene is TRBJ1-2, the V gene TRBV12-3 or TRBV12-4; D possibly corresponds to TRBD1 (5 bases). CDR3 length equals 11 residues. V lost 4 bases, J lost 8 bases, and 8 bases lay in between. The CDR3 bases are TGTGCCAGCAGTTCTGGACAAGGCTACACCTTC. It specifies CASSSGQGYTF.

The V gene is TRBV28, the J gene TRBJ2-1; the D is unclear. Per germline, CDR1 MDHEN and CDR2 SYDVKM. There are 13 residues in the CDR3. Trimming removed 3 bases at V and 10 bases at J, with 13 bases between. The CDR3 spells CASSFSPRPEQFF. The DNA of the CDR3 is TGTGCCAGCAGTTTCTCCCCTCGGCCCGAGCAGTTCTTC.

The chain joins TRBV2 to TRBJ1-2, with TRBD1 identical over 7 bases. The CDR3 extends over 13 amino acids. The germline V gene has CDR1 SNHLY and CDR2 FYNNEI. The junction had 4 bases not matched to a gene; V was cut back by 5 bases and J by 4 bases. The CDR3 DNA reads TGTGCCAGCAGTCCTGGACAGGCCTATGGCTACACCTTC. Translated, it gives CASSPGQAYGYTF.

The chain couples TRBV18 to TRBJ1-5; 9 bases align to TRBD1. Germline CDR1 and CDR2: KGHSH and LQKENI. The CDR3 contains 14 residues. With V trimmed by 8 bases and J by 3 bases, 5 bases remained unmatched. The CDR3 loop reads CASAGQGYNQPQHF. In nucleotides, the CDR3 is TGTGCCAGCGCGGGACAGGGATACAATCAGCCCCAGCATTTT.